This T cell receptor (beta chain) was found in a study of T cell responses to AZD1222 COVID-19 vaccine (dated by TCRdb to the early 2020s). Regarding the complete study: TCR sequencing covered 233 trial participants: 200 to 220 given two doses of AZD1222 and about 26 given two doses of MenACWY control vaccine. Trial participants were enrolled by age into 18-55, 56-69 and 70-plus year subgroups, with 148, 28 and 57 TCR-sequenced participants respectively. Overall study outcomes, separate from this receptor: Nearly half of unique spike-specific TCRs reportedly recognized epitopes outside regions mutated in the B.1.351 and B.1.1.7 variants. Participants were mostly white British, with more females than males. The authors suggested clonal diversity may have been underestimated. Because no day 14 peak-response samples were available, repertoires were characterized only after the peak T cell response. Conclusions about previously exposed vaccinees are limited, since just five or six AZD1222 recipients were seropositive for SARS-CoV-2 at baseline. The 56-69-year group was small, and its depth increase did not reach significance, likely because of low power. CD4 TCRs associated with the vaccine covered the entire spike protein, and the dominant responses were in regions 160-218 and 743-854. A significant rise in spike-specific TCR breadth and depth was observed after two AZD1222 doses relative to day 0 and relative to MenACWY recipients.

The CDR3 regions of human TCRbeta chains were analyzed by immunosequencing. As for how the authors treated the data: TCRs in the repertoires were matched against a reference library of SARS-CoV-2-specific TCRs that had been generated with the MIRA antigen-specificity platform. Breadth was defined as the fraction of unique TCRs that were SARS-CoV-2-associated, and depth was defined as the fraction of total T cells that were SARS-CoV-2-associated. Using the MIRA data, every spike-specific TCR was mapped to the spike region that the TCR reacted to and assigned to either a CD4 or a CD8 class. Log10-transformed breadth and depth values were compared by one-way ANOVA with Sidak's multiple comparisons tests. What TCRdb holds here is the immuneACCESS table cut down to in-frame rearrangements. Part of the clones is not present; checked against another copy, under half of the missing clones reflect an unresolved V gene, and the others are unexplained. The DNA gave D and trimming, while V, J and clone size come from that table. For this sample the table gives some 100,000 clones, of which roughly 87% were detected only once. The ten biggest clones cover 9.5% to 15% of the sample.

The germline V gene provides CDR1 SGHTA and CDR2 FQGNSA. Including the terminal cysteine and phenylalanine, the CDR3 comprises 15 residues. The CDR3 DNA has 45 bases and is translated from base 1. Between the V and J ends, shortened by 4 bases and 5 bases respectively, the junction contains 15 bases. What the time point label conveys for this sample: baseline before first vaccination. The treatment or condition label of this sample denotes: meningococcal conjugate vaccine given as trial control. The vaccinee samples were drawn from two UK trials, COV001 and COV002, one of which was a single-blind randomized controlled phase 2/3 trial testing AZD1222 (ChAdOx1 nCoV-19) in healthy adults. Trial participant PBMC samples were collected at day 0 and day 28 after the second dose for TCRbeta chain sequencing. Turning to this clone: Its antigen is not yet known. No much larger clone is present one base from it, and per-base qualities are unavailable.

Sequences were derived from peripheral blood, sampled on day 0 of MenACWY control vaccination. The receptor chain draws on TRBV7-2 and TRBJ1-5, with the D gene not confidently named. This receptor was obtained from an adult in good health. The DNA sequence is as follows: TGTGCCAGCAGCTCCAGCATGGCCACCCATCAGCCCCAGCATTTT. The translation is CASSSSMATHQPQHF.